Sequencing of this TCR beta chain was carried out in a study of spatial heterogeneity in lung cancer. The CDR3 contains 16 residues. V dropped 5 bases and J dropped 1 base, with 16 bases sitting between them. Documented time point: sample taken at primary tumor resection. The donors comprised some 70 untreated early-stage non-small cell lung cancer patients. This clonotype was detected ten times or more. TCRdb ran MiXCR on the 5' RACE reads and lists one entry per CDR3 protein. Of about 35,000 distinct CDR3 sequences listed, around 3.1% are singletons. The receptor was isolated from a male donor with early-stage non-small cell lung cancer. The V call is TRBV12-3 or TRBV12-4, the J call TRBJ2-3; possibly TRBD2 for D (5 bases). The source material was normal lung tissue next to the tumor, sampled at surgery. The CDR3 coding sequence is TGTGCCAGCAGTAATCGGGCTAGCTTTGGCACAGATACGCAGTATTTT. Translating it yields CASSNRASFGTDTQYF.